This T cell receptor (beta chain) was obtained from a study of cytomegalovirus exposure and HLA in healthy donors. 13 Jbeta primers and 60 Vbeta primers were used for the PCR. Data came from immunoSEQ multiplex PCR; TCRdb stores just in-frame clones and leaves some out. The sample contains around 87,000 clones, about 84% of which appear only once. Trimming removed 7 bases from V and 7 bases from J, with 13 bases in between. The length of the CDR3 is 12 residues. Germline V lookup: CDR1 MNHNY, CDR2 SVGAGI (reference sequence). The chain joins TRBV6-6 to TRBJ2-5; D not certain. The specimen sequenced was PBMCs. The sequence derives from a girl aged 2 to 10 in good health and CMV-seropositive. The CDR3 nucleotides are TGTGCCAGCATCGGCGGCTTAGGGACCCAGTACTTC. It yields the protein CASIGGLGTQYF.